This TCR beta chain appears in the sequencing data of a study of human T cells and chemical hapten exposure. One entry per CDR3 protein results from TCRdb running MiXCR on the RACE reads. This sample has about 90,000 distinct CDR3 sequences, with roughly 8.5% found just once. The V gene end was trimmed by 5 bases and the J gene end by 1 base; junction bases not matched to a gene: 12. The germline V gene has CDR1 MDHEN and CDR2 SYDVKM. The CDR3 runs 17 residues. Time point given: pre-sensitization, week 0. The treatment: therapeutic diphenylcyclopropenone sensitization with weekly scalp DPC. This clonotype was recorded at least ten times.

The sample here was whole blood, taken in connection with sensitization to the hapten diphenylcyclopropenone (DPC). The TCR sequence derives from a middle-aged man with alopecia areata. Some clones in this sample may be carry-over from other donors' samples. The chain links TRBV28 to TRBJ2-5; 8 nucleotides align to TRBD1. CDR3 loop: CASSLDGGQDFQETQYF. In nucleotides, the CDR3 is TGTGCCAGCAGTCTAGACGGGGGACAGGACTTCCAAGAGACCCAGTACTTC.